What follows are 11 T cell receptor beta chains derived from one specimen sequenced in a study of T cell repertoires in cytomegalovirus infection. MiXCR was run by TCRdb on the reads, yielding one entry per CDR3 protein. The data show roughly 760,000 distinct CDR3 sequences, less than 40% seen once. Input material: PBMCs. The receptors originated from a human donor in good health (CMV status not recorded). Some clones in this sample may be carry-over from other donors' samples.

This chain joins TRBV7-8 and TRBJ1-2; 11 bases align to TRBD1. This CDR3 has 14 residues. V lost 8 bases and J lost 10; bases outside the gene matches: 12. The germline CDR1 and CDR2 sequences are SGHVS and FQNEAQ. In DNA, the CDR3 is TGTGCCAGCCGCGCGGGGACAGGGGGTTTTGTCTACACCTTC. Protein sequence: CASRAGTGGFVYTF. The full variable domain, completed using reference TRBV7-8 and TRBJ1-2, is GAGVSQSPRYKVAKRGQDVALRCDPISGHVSLFWYQQALGQGPEFLTYFQNEAQLDKSGLPSDRFFAERPEGSVSTLKIQRTQQEDSAVYLCASRAGTGGFVYTFGSGTRLTVV.

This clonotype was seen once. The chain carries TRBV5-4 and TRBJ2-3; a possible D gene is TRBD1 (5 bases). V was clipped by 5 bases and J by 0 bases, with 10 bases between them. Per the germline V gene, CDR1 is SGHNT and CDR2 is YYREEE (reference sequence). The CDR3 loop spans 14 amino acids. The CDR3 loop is CASRQDPSTDTQYF. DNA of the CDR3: TGTGCCAGCAGACAGGACCCTAGCACAGATACGCAGTATTTT.

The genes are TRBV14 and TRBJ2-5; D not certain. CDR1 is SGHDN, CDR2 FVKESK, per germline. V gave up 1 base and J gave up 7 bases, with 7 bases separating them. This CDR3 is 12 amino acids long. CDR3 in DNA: TGTGCCAGCAGCCAAGGATACGCGACCCAGTACTTC. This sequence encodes CASSQGYATQYF.

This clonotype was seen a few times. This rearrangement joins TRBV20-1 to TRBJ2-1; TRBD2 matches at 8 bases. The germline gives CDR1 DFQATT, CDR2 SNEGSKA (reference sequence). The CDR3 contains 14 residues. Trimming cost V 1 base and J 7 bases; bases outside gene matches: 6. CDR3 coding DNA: TGCAGTGCTAGAGGAGCGGGAGAAGGTAATGAGCAGTTCTTC. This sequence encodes CSARGAGEGNEQFF.

The CDR3 protein is CSVGDFANTGELFF. The DNA of the CDR3 is TGCAGCGTGGGGGACTTTGCAAACACCGGGGAGCTGTTTTTT. This chain uses TRBV29-1 with TRBJ2-2, with a weak D call TRBD2 (6 bases). With 6 bases removed from V and 2 bases from J, the gap between germline ends came to 13 bases. This CDR3 contains 14 residues. Germline values: CDR1 SQVTM, CDR2 ANQGSEA.

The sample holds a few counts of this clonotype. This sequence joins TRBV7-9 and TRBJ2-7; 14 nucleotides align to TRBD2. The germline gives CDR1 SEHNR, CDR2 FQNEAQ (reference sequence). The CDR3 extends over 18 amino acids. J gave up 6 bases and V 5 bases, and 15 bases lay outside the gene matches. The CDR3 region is CASSPMIVTSGRAGEQYF. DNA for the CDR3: TGTGCCAGCAGCCCTATGATAGTGACTAGCGGGAGGGCAGGCGAGCAGTACTTC.

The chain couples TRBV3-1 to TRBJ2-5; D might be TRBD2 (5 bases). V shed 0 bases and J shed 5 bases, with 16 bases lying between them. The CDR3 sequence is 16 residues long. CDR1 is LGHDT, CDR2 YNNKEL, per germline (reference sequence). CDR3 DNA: TGTGCCAGCAGCCAAGAAAATCTATCACGAGGGGAGACCCAGTACTTC. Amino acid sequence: CASSQENLSRGETQYF.

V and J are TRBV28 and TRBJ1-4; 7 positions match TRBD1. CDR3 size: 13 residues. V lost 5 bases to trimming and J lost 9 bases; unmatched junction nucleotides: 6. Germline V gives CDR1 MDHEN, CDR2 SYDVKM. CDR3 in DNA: TGTGCCAGCAGTCAGACAGGGAGGCAAAAACTGTTTTTT. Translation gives CASSQTGRQKLFF. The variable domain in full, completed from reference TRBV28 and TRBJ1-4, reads DVKVTQSSRYLVKRTGEKVFLECVQDMDHENMFWYRQDPGLGLRLIYFSYDVKMKEKGDIPEGYSVSREKKERFSLILESASTNQTSMYLCASSQTGRQKLFFGSGTQLSVL.

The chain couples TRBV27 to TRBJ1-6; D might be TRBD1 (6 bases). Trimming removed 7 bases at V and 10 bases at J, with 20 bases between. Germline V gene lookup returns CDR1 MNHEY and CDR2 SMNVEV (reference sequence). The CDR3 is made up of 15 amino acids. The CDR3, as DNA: TGTGCCAGCATACGTAAACAGGGACTTGGGTCACCCCTCCACTTT. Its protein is CASIRKQGLGSPLHF.

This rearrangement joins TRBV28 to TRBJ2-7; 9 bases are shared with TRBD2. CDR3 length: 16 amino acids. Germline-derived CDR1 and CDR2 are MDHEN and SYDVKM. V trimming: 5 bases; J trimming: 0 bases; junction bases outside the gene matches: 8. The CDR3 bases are TGTGCCAGCAGTCATGCTAGCGGGGTGGGCTCCTACGAGCAGTACTTC. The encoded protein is CASSHASGVGSYEQYF.

The CDR3 is CSAAVGVTKNIQYF. CDR3 coding DNA: TGCAGTGCGGCGGTGGGGGTAACCAAAAACATTCAGTACTTC. V gene TRBV20-1 combines with J gene TRBJ2-4; the D gene could be TRBD1 or TRBD2 (5 bases each). Germline CDR1 and CDR2: DFQATT and SNEGSKA (reference sequence). Between the trimmed V and J ends, which lost 6 bases and 2 bases, there was a span of 14 bases. The CDR3 runs to 14 residues.